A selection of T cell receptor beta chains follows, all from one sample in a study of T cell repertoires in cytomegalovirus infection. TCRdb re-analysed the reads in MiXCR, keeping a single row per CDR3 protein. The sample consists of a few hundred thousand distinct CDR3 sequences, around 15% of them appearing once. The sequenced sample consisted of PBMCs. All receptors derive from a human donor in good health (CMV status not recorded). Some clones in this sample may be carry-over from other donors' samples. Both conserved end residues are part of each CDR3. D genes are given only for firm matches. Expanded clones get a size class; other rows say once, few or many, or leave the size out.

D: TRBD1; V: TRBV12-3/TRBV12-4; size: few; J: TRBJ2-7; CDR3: CASSLRGTGSGEQYF; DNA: TGTGCCAGCAGTCTCCGGGGGACAGGGAGCGGCGAGCAGTACTTC
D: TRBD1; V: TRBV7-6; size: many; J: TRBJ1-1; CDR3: CASRRQGEITEAFF; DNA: TGTGCCAGCAGGAGACAGGGGGAAATCACTGAAGCTTTCTTT
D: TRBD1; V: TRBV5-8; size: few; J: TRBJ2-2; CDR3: CASSPTDRDGTGELFF; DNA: TGTGCCAGCAGCCCCACCGACAGGGACGGCACCGGGGAGCTGTTTTTT
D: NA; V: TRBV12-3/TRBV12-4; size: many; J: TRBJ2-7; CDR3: CASSLGGTLPYEQYF; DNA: TGTGCCAGCAGTTTAGGGGGGACTCTTCCCTACGAGCAGTACTTC
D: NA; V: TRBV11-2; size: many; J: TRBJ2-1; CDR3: CASSSTQSPPGEQFF; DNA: TGTGCCAGCAGCTCTACCCAAAGCCCGCCGGGAGAGCAGTTCTTC
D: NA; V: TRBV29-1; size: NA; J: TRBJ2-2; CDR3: CSAGANTGELFF; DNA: TGCAGCGCGGGGGCGAACACCGGGGAGCTGTTTTTT
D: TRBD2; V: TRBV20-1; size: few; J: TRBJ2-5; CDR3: CSALSGGPQETQYF; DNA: TGCAGTGCTCTTAGCGGGGGGCCGCAAGAGACCCAGTACTTC
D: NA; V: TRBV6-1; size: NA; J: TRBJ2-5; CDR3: CAIGIGTVQETQYF; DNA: TGTGCCATCGGGATCGGGACCGTCCAAGAGACCCAGTACTTC
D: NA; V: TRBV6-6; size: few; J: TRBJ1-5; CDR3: CASSSNGHQPQHF; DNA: TGTGCCAGCAGTTCAAACGGCCATCAGCCCCAGCATTTT
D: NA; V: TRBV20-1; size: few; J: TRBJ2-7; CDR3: CSASQGSDYEQYF; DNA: TGCAGTGCTAGCCAGGGTTCTGACTACGAGCAGTACTTC
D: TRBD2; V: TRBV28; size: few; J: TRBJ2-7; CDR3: CASSFASGSVEQYF; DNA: TGTGCCAGCAGTTTCGCTAGCGGGAGTGTCGAGCAGTACTTC
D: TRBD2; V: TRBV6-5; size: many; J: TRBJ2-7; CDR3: CASSYSRTSSYEQYF; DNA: TGTGCCAGCAGTTACTCCCGGACTAGCTCCTACGAGCAGTACTTC
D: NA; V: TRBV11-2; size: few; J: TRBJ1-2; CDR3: CASSLAPGQGIGYTF; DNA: TGTGCCAGCAGCTTAGCTCCAGGGCAGGGGATTGGCTACACCTTC
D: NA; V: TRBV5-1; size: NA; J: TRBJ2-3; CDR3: CASARADTQYF; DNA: TGCGCCAGCGCCCGGGCGGATACGCAGTATTTT
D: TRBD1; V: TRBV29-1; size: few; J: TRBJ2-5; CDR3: CSVEPLRQGEETQYF; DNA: TGCAGCGTTGAACCCCTCCGACAGGGTGAAGAGACCCAGTACTTC
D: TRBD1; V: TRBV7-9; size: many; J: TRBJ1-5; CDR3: CASSLVVGDRYNQPQHF; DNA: TGTGCCAGCAGCTTAGTTGTGGGGGACAGGTACAATCAGCCCCAGCATTTT